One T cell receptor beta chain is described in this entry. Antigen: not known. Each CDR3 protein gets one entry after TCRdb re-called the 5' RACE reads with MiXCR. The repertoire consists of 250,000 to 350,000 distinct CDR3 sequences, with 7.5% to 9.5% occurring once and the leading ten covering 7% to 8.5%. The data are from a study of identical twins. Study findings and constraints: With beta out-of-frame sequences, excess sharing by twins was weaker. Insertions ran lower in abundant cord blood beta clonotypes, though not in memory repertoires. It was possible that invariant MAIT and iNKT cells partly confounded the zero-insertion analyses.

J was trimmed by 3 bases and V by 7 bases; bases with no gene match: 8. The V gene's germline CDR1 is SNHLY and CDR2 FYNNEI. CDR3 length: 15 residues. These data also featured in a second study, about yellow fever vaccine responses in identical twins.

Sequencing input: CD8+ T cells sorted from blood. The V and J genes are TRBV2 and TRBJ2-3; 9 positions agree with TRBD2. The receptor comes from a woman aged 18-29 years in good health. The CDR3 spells CASNKGAGGTDTQYF. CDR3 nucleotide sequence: TGTGCCAGCAACAAAGGAGCGGGGGGAACAGATACGCAGTATTTT.